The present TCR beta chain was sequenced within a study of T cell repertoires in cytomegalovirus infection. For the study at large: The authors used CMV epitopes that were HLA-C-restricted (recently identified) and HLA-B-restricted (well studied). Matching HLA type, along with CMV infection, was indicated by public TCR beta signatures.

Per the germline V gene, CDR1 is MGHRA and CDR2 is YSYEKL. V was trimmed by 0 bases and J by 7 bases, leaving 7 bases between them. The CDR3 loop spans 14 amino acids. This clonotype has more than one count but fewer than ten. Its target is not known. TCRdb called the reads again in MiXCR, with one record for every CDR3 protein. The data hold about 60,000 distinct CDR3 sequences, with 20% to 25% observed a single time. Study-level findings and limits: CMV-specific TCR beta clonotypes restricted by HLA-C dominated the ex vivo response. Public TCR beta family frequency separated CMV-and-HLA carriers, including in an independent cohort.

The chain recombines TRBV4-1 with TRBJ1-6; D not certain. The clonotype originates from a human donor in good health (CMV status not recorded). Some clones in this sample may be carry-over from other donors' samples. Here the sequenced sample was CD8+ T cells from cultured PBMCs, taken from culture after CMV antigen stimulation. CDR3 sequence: CASSQDSRNSPLHF. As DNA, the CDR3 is TGCGCCAGCAGCCAAGATAGCCGGAATTCACCCCTCCACTTT.